This T cell receptor beta chain was sequenced in a study of blood T cell repertoires in COVID-19. Profiling relied on immunoSEQ multiplex PCR, and the TCRdb table lists in-frame clones only, not all of them. The sample has 85,000 to 95,000 clones; about nine tenths are singletons. The clonotype comes from a woman of 80 years or more with acute or convalescent COVID-19. The sample comprised peripheral blood.

CDR3 bases: TGTGCCAGCAGCGGACAAGGAGGGCCGGACTATGGCTACACCTTC. Its translation: CASSGQGGPDYGYTF. V usage is TRBV9 and J usage is TRBJ1-2; no definite D call. The ends were cut back, 3 bases at V and 3 bases at J, with 15 bases in the middle. The CDR3 is 15 amino acids. Germline CDR1 SGDLS, CDR2 YYNGEE.